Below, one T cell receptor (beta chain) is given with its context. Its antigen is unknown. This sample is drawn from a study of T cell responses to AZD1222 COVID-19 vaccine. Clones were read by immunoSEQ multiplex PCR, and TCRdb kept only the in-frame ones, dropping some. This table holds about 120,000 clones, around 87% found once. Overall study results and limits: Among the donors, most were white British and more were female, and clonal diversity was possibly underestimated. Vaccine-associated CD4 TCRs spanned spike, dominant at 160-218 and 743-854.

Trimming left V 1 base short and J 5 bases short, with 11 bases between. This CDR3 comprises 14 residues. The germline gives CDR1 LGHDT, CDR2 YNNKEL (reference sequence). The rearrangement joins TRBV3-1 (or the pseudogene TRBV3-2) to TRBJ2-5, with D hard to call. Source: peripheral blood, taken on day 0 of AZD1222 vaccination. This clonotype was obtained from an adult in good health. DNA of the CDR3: TGTGCCAGCAGCCAAGGTCTAAGTTCGGAGACCCAGTACTTC. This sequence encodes CASSQGLSSETQYF.